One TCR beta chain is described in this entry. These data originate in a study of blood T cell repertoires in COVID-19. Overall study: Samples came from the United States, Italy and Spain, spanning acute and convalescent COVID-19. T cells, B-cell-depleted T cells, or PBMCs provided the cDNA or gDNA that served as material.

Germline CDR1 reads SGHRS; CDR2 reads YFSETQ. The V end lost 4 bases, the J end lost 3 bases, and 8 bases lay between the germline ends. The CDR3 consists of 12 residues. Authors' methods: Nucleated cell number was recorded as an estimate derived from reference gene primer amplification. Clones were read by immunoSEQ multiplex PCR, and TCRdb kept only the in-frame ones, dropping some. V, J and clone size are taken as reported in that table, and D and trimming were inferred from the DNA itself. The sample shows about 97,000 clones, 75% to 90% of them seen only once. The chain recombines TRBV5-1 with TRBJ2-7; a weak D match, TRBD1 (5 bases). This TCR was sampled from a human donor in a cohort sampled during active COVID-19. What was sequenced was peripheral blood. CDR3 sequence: CASSAGHYEQYF. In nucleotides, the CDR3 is TGCGCCAGCAGCGCCGGACACTACGAGCAGTACTTC.